The entry below gives a single T cell receptor beta chain sequence along with its context. This entry comes from a study of blood T cell repertoires in COVID-19. Overall study: From the United States, Italy and Spain came samples of acute and convalescent COVID-19. T cells, B-cell-depleted T cells, or PBMCs provided the cDNA or gDNA that served as material.

CDR1 MNHNY and CDR2 SVGAGI come from the germline V gene (reference sequence). The V and J ends lost 6 bases and 2 bases respectively, with 14 bases between them. This CDR3 spans 16 amino acids. Original processing methods: Reference gene primers were amplified, and this amplification served to estimate nucleated cell counts. Profiling relied on immunoSEQ multiplex PCR, and the TCRdb table lists in-frame clones only, not all of them. V and J calls and clone size come straight from that table; D and trimming were deduced from the DNA. The sample lists roughly 160,000 clones, approximately 91% seen once, with around 2.1% in the top ten.

The origin of this receptor is a man between 18 and 35 years old with acute or convalescent COVID-19. V is TRBV6-6 and J is TRBJ2-6; a weak D match, TRBD1 (5 bases). Sequencing was performed on peripheral blood. The CDR3 DNA follows: TGTGCCAGCAGCCGGCGAGACAGAACTGGGGCCAACGTCCTGACTTTC. It specifies CASSRRDRTGANVLTF.